This T cell receptor (beta chain) was recorded in a study of neurological immune-mediated disorders. The study's findings and limits: There were no CDR3 amino acid sequences shared by expanded clones across subjects, a result suggesting private repertoires in all groups.

Synthesis of cDNA was carried out by template-switch 5'RACE. The reaction used 10-nucleotide random UMIs. The output of every sequencing run, over 170 million TCR-beta sequences, came from 15-18 subjects. In TCRdb, the 5' RACE reads were re-called with MiXCR into one record per CDR3 protein. The table records about 36,000 distinct CDR3 sequences, 10% of them present only once. In its sample, this clonotype was seen many times. Its matching antigen is unknown. The receptor was derived from a woman aged 30 to 39 with HTLV-1-associated myelopathy (HAM/TSP). The source material was PBMCs.

The CDR3 bases are TGTGCCAGCAGTTTAGCGCGTAGGCGGGGGGGTTTCAATGAGCAGTTCTTC. This translates into CASSLARRRGGFNEQFF. This sequence joins TRBV12-3 or TRBV12-4 and TRBJ2-1; TRBD2 agrees at 9 bases. The CDR3 is 17 amino acids. V lost 0 bases and J lost 6; bases outside the gene matches: 9.